Listed below are T cell receptor beta chains from one sample, sequenced in a study of identical twins. TCRdb ran MiXCR on the 5' RACE reads and lists one entry per CDR3 protein. This table has 500,000 to 650,000 distinct CDR3 sequences, 20% to 25% appearing once. The same sample was also studied in work on yellow fever vaccine responses in identical twins.

Input material: CD4+ T cells sorted from blood. The receptors stem from a young woman in good health. Both conserved end residues are part of each CDR3. The order of the fields is V gene, D gene, J gene, clone size, CDR3 protein, CDR3 DNA. D genes are given only for firm matches. Rows may omit the clone size; those that give it use once, few, many or a size class.

V gene: TRBV12-3/TRBV12-4; D gene: -; J gene: TRBJ1-1; clone size: few; CDR3 protein: CASSLLGNGPNTEAFF; CDR3 DNA: TGTGCCAGCAGTTTATTGGGGAACGGGCCCAACACTGAAGCTTTCTTT
V gene: TRBV20-1; D gene: TRBD1; J gene: TRBJ2-4; clone size: few; CDR3 protein: CSAKTQGDIQYF; CDR3 DNA: TGCAGTGCTAAAACCCAGGGGGACATTCAGTACTTC
V gene: TRBV12-3/TRBV12-4; D gene: TRBD2; J gene: TRBJ2-1; clone size: -; CDR3 protein: CASMAGVYNEQFF; CDR3 DNA: TGTGCCAGCATGGCGGGAGTCTACAATGAGCAGTTCTTC
V gene: TRBV20-1; D gene: TRBD2; J gene: TRBJ2-1; clone size: -; CDR3 protein: CSASPSGLAGGNEQFF; CDR3 DNA: TGCAGTGCTAGTCCATCGGGACTAGCGGGAGGCAATGAGCAGTTCTTC
V gene: TRBV5-1; D gene: -; J gene: TRBJ2-1; clone size: -; CDR3 protein: CASSLEGGGGNEQFF; CDR3 DNA: TGCGCCAGCAGCTTGGAAGGGGGAGGGGGCAATGAGCAGTTCTTC
V gene: TRBV19; D gene: -; J gene: TRBJ2-5; clone size: few; CDR3 protein: CASGTRVETQYF; CDR3 DNA: TGTGCCAGCGGGACTCGGGTCGAGACCCAGTACTTC
V gene: TRBV27; D gene: -; J gene: TRBJ2-3; clone size: -; CDR3 protein: CASKGGHADTQYF; CDR3 DNA: TGTGCCAGCAAGGGGGGCCACGCAGATACGCAGTATTTT
V gene: TRBV28; D gene: -; J gene: TRBJ2-5; clone size: -; CDR3 protein: CASSLFGQGRQETQYF; CDR3 DNA: TGTGCCAGCAGTTTATTTGGGCAGGGGCGGCAAGAGACCCAGTACTTC
V gene: TRBV6-2/TRBV6-3; D gene: TRBD2; J gene: TRBJ2-1; clone size: few; CDR3 protein: CASSYVRERWGNEQFF; CDR3 DNA: TGTGCCAGCAGTTATGTGCGGGAGAGGTGGGGCAATGAGCAGTTCTTC
V gene: TRBV10-3; D gene: -; J gene: TRBJ1-2; clone size: -; CDR3 protein: CAISEMDRPSMATSRYTF; CDR3 DNA: TGTGCCATCAGTGAGATGGACAGACCCTCTATGGCTACCTCTCGCTACACCTTC
V gene: TRBV7-6; D gene: TRBD2; J gene: TRBJ2-7; clone size: -; CDR3 protein: CASSFLLAGGGFYEQYF; CDR3 DNA: TGTGCCAGCAGCTTCTTACTAGCGGGAGGTGGATTCTACGAGCAGTACTTC
V gene: TRBV10-3; D gene: -; J gene: TRBJ2-2; clone size: few; CDR3 protein: CATQDFTGELFF; CDR3 DNA: TGTGCCACCCAGGACTTCACCGGGGAGCTGTTTTTT
V gene: TRBV12-3/TRBV12-4; D gene: TRBD1; J gene: TRBJ2-2; clone size: few; CDR3 protein: CASSQTGVLVAGELFF; CDR3 DNA: TGTGCCAGCAGTCAGACAGGGGTTCTTGTCGCCGGGGAGCTGTTTTTT
V gene: TRBV20-1; D gene: -; J gene: TRBJ2-1; clone size: many; CDR3 protein: CSAPDRAASSYNEQFF; CDR3 DNA: TGCAGTGCCCCGGACCGAGCCGCAAGCTCCTACAATGAGCAGTTCTTC
V gene: TRBV12-3/TRBV12-4; D gene: -; J gene: TRBJ2-4; clone size: -; CDR3 protein: CASSNYAGHLVNF; CDR3 DNA: TGTGCCAGCAGCAATTACGCGGGACACTTAGTGAACTTC
V gene: TRBV5-1; D gene: TRBD1; J gene: TRBJ2-2; clone size: -; CDR3 protein: CASTPRTGGGTGELFF; CDR3 DNA: TGCGCCAGCACCCCCCGGACAGGGGGCGGAACCGGGGAGCTGTTTTTT
V gene: TRBV2; D gene: -; J gene: TRBJ1-1; clone size: few; CDR3 protein: CASSEALTGNTEAFF; CDR3 DNA: TGTGCCAGCAGTGAAGCTCTGACAGGGAACACTGAAGCTTTCTTT
V gene: TRBV5-1; D gene: TRBD2; J gene: TRBJ2-5; clone size: few; CDR3 protein: CASSLIAGGPRETQYF; CDR3 DNA: TGCGCCAGCAGCTTAATAGCGGGAGGGCCGCGGGAGACCCAGTACTTC
V gene: TRBV6-5; D gene: TRBD2; J gene: TRBJ2-7; clone size: -; CDR3 protein: CASSHHERLAAEQYF; CDR3 DNA: TGTGCCAGCAGTCACCATGAGCGACTAGCGGCCGAGCAGTACTTC
V gene: TRBV25-1; D gene: -; J gene: TRBJ2-7; clone size: -; CDR3 protein: CASSESPSLGEQYF; CDR3 DNA: TGTGCCAGCAGTGAATCGCCTAGCTTGGGGGAGCAGTACTTC
V gene: TRBV5-1; D gene: -; J gene: TRBJ2-3; clone size: -; CDR3 protein: CASSLTRGVTDTQYF; CDR3 DNA: TGCGCCAGCAGCTTAACCAGGGGGGTTACAGATACGCAGTATTTT
V gene: TRBV11-1; D gene: -; J gene: TRBJ2-3; clone size: -; CDR3 protein: CASSRGPQVPSNTDTQYF; CDR3 DNA: TGTGCCAGCAGCAGAGGCCCCCAAGTTCCCTCAAACACAGATACGCAGTATTTT
V gene: TRBV7-2; D gene: TRBD2; J gene: TRBJ2-5; clone size: -; CDR3 protein: CASSLALGLAGLMRETQYF; CDR3 DNA: TGTGCCAGCAGCTTAGCGCTGGGACTAGCGGGGCTCATGAGGGAGACCCAGTACTTC
V gene: TRBV5-5; D gene: -; J gene: TRBJ1-5; clone size: -; CDR3 protein: CASSPDVLGRNQPQHF; CDR3 DNA: TGTGCCAGCAGCCCCGACGTACTAGGGAGGAATCAGCCCCAGCATTTT
V gene: TRBV4-1; D gene: TRBD2; J gene: TRBJ2-3; clone size: -; CDR3 protein: CASSQVFGRDPDTQYF; CDR3 DNA: TGCGCCAGCAGCCAAGTCTTCGGGAGGGACCCAGATACGCAGTATTTT
V gene: TRBV6-1; D gene: -; J gene: TRBJ1-3; clone size: -; CDR3 protein: CASSRGQKPYPGNTIYF; CDR3 DNA: TGTGCCAGCAGCCGAGGACAGAAACCCTACCCTGGAAACACCATATATTTT
V gene: TRBV27; D gene: TRBD2; J gene: TRBJ2-1; clone size: -; CDR3 protein: CASSERGARNEQFF; CDR3 DNA: TGTGCCAGCAGTGAGCGGGGGGCGAGGAATGAGCAGTTCTTC
V gene: TRBV6-5; D gene: TRBD2; J gene: TRBJ2-4; clone size: -; CDR3 protein: CASSYSGEGLAKNIQYF; CDR3 DNA: TGTGCCAGCAGTTACTCGGGGGAGGGGCTAGCCAAAAACATTCAGTACTTC
V gene: TRBV5-1; D gene: -; J gene: TRBJ1-2; clone size: few; CDR3 protein: CASSSSGESGYTF; CDR3 DNA: TGCGCCAGCAGCTCCTCAGGGGAAAGTGGCTACACCTTC
V gene: TRBV4-1; D gene: TRBD2; J gene: TRBJ2-5; clone size: -; CDR3 protein: CASSQTTSGTPQQETQYF; CDR3 DNA: TGCGCCAGCAGCCAAACGACTAGCGGGACCCCTCAGCAAGAGACCCAGTACTTC
V gene: TRBV20-1; D gene: -; J gene: TRBJ2-3; clone size: -; CDR3 protein: CSTSGVLGSRNTDTQYF; CDR3 DNA: TGCAGTACGTCAGGGGTTCTCGGGAGTAGAAACACAGATACGCAGTATTTT
V gene: TRBV5-1; D gene: TRBD2; J gene: TRBJ2-1; clone size: few; CDR3 protein: CATKDLAGAYNEQFF; CDR3 DNA: TGCGCTACTAAGGATCTAGCGGGAGCCTACAATGAGCAGTTCTTC
V gene: TRBV18; D gene: -; J gene: TRBJ2-7; clone size: -; CDR3 protein: CASSPRKGSYEQYF; CDR3 DNA: TGTGCCAGCTCACCCCGGAAGGGTTCCTACGAGCAGTACTTC
V gene: TRBV6-2/TRBV6-3; D gene: TRBD1; J gene: TRBJ2-6; clone size: -; CDR3 protein: CASSYSSPGQGAGGANVLTF; CDR3 DNA: TGTGCCAGCAGTTACTCGAGTCCGGGACAGGGGGCGGGAGGGGCCAACGTCCTGACTTTC
V gene: TRBV6-1; D gene: TRBD2; J gene: TRBJ2-5; clone size: -; CDR3 protein: CASSPGLASLETQYF; CDR3 DNA: TGTGCCAGCAGTCCCGGACTAGCGAGTCTGGAGACCCAGTACTTC
V gene: TRBV3-1; D gene: -; J gene: TRBJ2-1; clone size: few; CDR3 protein: CASSQGRLAGSYNEQFF; CDR3 DNA: TGTGCCAGCAGCCAAGGGAGACTGGCGGGTTCCTACAATGAGCAGTTCTTC
V gene: TRBV12-3/TRBV12-4; D gene: TRBD1; J gene: TRBJ2-2; clone size: -; CDR3 protein: CASSFPTRGRTGELFF; CDR3 DNA: TGTGCCAGCAGTTTTCCCACCAGGGGGCGCACCGGGGAGCTGTTTTTT
V gene: TRBV5-1; D gene: -; J gene: TRBJ2-3; clone size: -; CDR3 protein: CASSVTGGASSTDTQYF; CDR3 DNA: TGCGCCAGCAGCGTTACAGGGGGGGCTTCGTCGACAGATACGCAGTATTTT
V gene: TRBV7-9; D gene: TRBD2; J gene: TRBJ2-2; clone size: -; CDR3 protein: CASSRLAGATGELFF; CDR3 DNA: TGTGCCAGCAGCAGACTAGCGGGGGCCACCGGGGAGCTGTTTTTT
V gene: TRBV7-6; D gene: TRBD2; J gene: TRBJ2-5; clone size: -; CDR3 protein: CASSQGTSGRGETQYF; CDR3 DNA: TGTGCCAGCAGCCAGGGGACTAGCGGGAGGGGAGAGACCCAGTACTTC
V gene: TRBV5-1; D gene: TRBD2; J gene: TRBJ2-7; clone size: few; CDR3 protein: CASSSSLAREGGEQYF; CDR3 DNA: TGCGCCAGCAGCTCCTCCTTGGCGCGGGAGGGTGGCGAGCAGTACTTC
V gene: TRBV12-3/TRBV12-4; D gene: TRBD2; J gene: TRBJ2-1; clone size: -; CDR3 protein: CASSPLTSGGKYNEQFF; CDR3 DNA: TGTGCCAGCAGTCCATTGACTAGCGGGGGGAAGTACAATGAGCAGTTCTTC
V gene: TRBV6-5; D gene: TRBD2; J gene: TRBJ2-3; clone size: -; CDR3 protein: CASSLAGGTQYF; CDR3 DNA: TGTGCCAGCAGTCTAGCGGGGGGTACGCAGTATTTT
V gene: TRBV20-1; D gene: -; J gene: TRBJ1-1; clone size: few; CDR3 protein: CSARLVVTEAFF; CDR3 DNA: TGCAGTGCTAGACTGGTTGTTACTGAAGCTTTCTTT
V gene: TRBV20-1; D gene: TRBD1; J gene: TRBJ2-1; clone size: -; CDR3 protein: CSARGGQGAGEQFF; CDR3 DNA: TGCAGTGCTAGAGGAGGACAGGGGGCGGGTGAGCAGTTCTTC
V gene: TRBV5-6; D gene: TRBD1; J gene: TRBJ2-4; clone size: few; CDR3 protein: CASSLRVTGGNIQYF; CDR3 DNA: TGTGCCAGCAGCTTGCGGGTTACAGGGGGAAACATTCAGTACTTC
V gene: TRBV18; D gene: -; J gene: TRBJ2-5; clone size: many; CDR3 protein: CASSPPGETQYF; CDR3 DNA: TGTGCCAGCTCACCACCGGGAGAGACCCAGTACTTC
V gene: TRBV28; D gene: -; J gene: TRBJ2-4; clone size: -; CDR3 protein: CASTRGLFIAKNIQYF; CDR3 DNA: TGTGCCAGCACCCGGGGGCTTTTTATAGCCAAAAACATTCAGTACTTC
V gene: TRBV20-1; D gene: TRBD1; J gene: TRBJ1-1; clone size: few; CDR3 protein: CSARTGGGGTEAFF; CDR3 DNA: TGCAGTGCTAGGACAGGGGGCGGGGGCACTGAAGCTTTCTTT
V gene: TRBV12-3/TRBV12-4; D gene: TRBD1; J gene: TRBJ1-6; clone size: few; CDR3 protein: CASSLDRGHSPLHF; CDR3 DNA: TGTGCCAGCAGTTTAGACAGGGGGCATTCACCCCTCCACTTT
V gene: TRBV4-1; D gene: -; J gene: TRBJ2-2; clone size: many; CDR3 protein: CASSRDRLTGELFF; CDR3 DNA: TGCGCCAGCAGCCGGGACCGACTCACCGGGGAGCTGTTTTTT
V gene: TRBV28; D gene: TRBD1; J gene: TRBJ2-2; clone size: -; CDR3 protein: CASSSPGQGDTGELFF; CDR3 DNA: TGTGCCAGCAGCTCGCCGGGACAGGGGGACACCGGGGAGCTGTTTTTT